This entry features one T cell receptor beta chain sequence. Its target is not known. Sequenced material consisted of expressed TCRB transcripts (all of the isolated RNA was reverse transcribed). Samples of naive, central memory and regulatory T cells yielded a mean of around 3.7 million reads. Generated by immunoSEQ multiplex PCR, the TCRdb table keeps only in-frame clones and is missing some. The table records 130,000 or so clones, around 10% of them present only once. The data were taken from a study of beta chain features in type 1 diabetes. CDR3 length equals 15 residues. The V gene end was trimmed by 3 bases and the J gene end by 5 bases; junction bases not matched to a gene: 6. Per the germline V gene, CDR1 is KGHSH and CDR2 is LQKENI. Study-wide points: Individuals with type 1 diabetes displayed fewer insertions and more deletions at VDJ junctions. Among patients with Type 1 diabetes, TCRB CDR3s were moderately but significantly shorter in every one of the four CD4+ subsets. For TCRB rearrangement, an influence of HLA type remained unresolved here.

This TCR was sampled from a young man with type 1 diabetes. The chain has TRBV18 and TRBJ2-1; 8 positions match TRBD2. The sample comprised central memory CD4+ T cells from blood. In DNA form, the CDR3 reads TGTGCCAGCTCACCTGGAATAGCGGGGAACAATGAGCAGTTCTTC. Translation gives CASSPGIAGNNEQFF. Supplemented by reference TRBV18 and TRBJ2-1, the full variable domain reads NAGVMQNPRHLVRRRGQEARLRCSPMKGHSHVYWYRQLPEEGLKFMVYLQKENIIDESGMPKERFSAEFPKEGPSILRIQQVVRGDSAAYFCASSPGIAGNNEQFFGPGTRLTVL.